A selection of T cell receptor beta chains follows, all from one sample in a study of blood T cell repertoires in COVID-19. Profiled with immunoSEQ multiplex PCR; TCRdb holds only in-frame clones, not every one. The sample has 12,000 or so clones; 82% are singletons. Sequenced sample: peripheral blood. The receptors originated from an older woman with acute or convalescent COVID-19. CDR3s include the opening cysteine and the closing phenylalanine or tryptophan. Each record gives: clone size, D gene, V gene, J gene, CDR3 DNA, CDR3 protein. A D gene is named only where the DNA matches it firmly. Clone sizes are given selectively: once, few, many, or a class where the clone is expanded.

abundance: .
d_gene: .
v_gene: TRBV20-1
j_gene: TRBJ1-3
CDR3nt: TGCAGTGCTCGTGACAGGAACTCTGGAAACACCATATATTTT
CDR3aa: CSARDRNSGNTIYF

abundance: .
d_gene: .
v_gene: TRBV5-6
j_gene: TRBJ2-1
CDR3nt: TGTGCCAGCAGCTCGGGGTCTAGCACTGAGCAGTTCTTC
CDR3aa: CASSSGSSTEQFF

abundance: .
d_gene: .
v_gene: TRBV19
j_gene: TRBJ1-1
CDR3nt: TGTGCCAGTAGATCGGGAAGACTCCGGGACACTGAAGCTTTCTTT
CDR3aa: CASRSGRLRDTEAFF

abundance: .
d_gene: TRBD2
v_gene: TRBV18
j_gene: TRBJ2-1
CDR3nt: TGTGCCAGCTCACCCGGACTAGCGGGGGCCAATGAGCAGTTCTTC
CDR3aa: CASSPGLAGANEQFF

abundance: few
d_gene: TRBD1
v_gene: TRBV29-1
j_gene: TRBJ1-5
CDR3nt: TGCAGCGTTGTGACAGGGGTAAATCAGCCCCAGCATTTT
CDR3aa: CSVVTGVNQPQHF

abundance: .
d_gene: .
v_gene: TRBV6-1
j_gene: TRBJ1-6
CDR3nt: TGTGCCAGCAGTGAAGGTTTACAGTATAATTCACCCCTCCACTTT
CDR3aa: CASSEGLQYNSPLHF

abundance: once
d_gene: .
v_gene: TRBV6-5
j_gene: TRBJ1-5
CDR3nt: TGTGCCAGCCAATTTCAGGAATATAGCAATCAGCCCCAGCATTTT
CDR3aa: CASQFQEYSNQPQHF

abundance: once
d_gene: TRBD1
v_gene: TRBV5-5
j_gene: TRBJ1-1
CDR3nt: TGTGCCAGCAGCTCTAGGACAGGACGGGCTTTCTTT
CDR3aa: CASSSRTGRAFF

abundance: .
d_gene: .
v_gene: TRBV3-1/TRBV3-2
j_gene: TRBJ2-3
CDR3nt: TGTGCCAGCAGCCAAGGGACTCTCAGCACAGATACGCAGTATTTT
CDR3aa: CASSQGTLSTDTQYF

abundance: .
d_gene: .
v_gene: TRBV7-9
j_gene: TRBJ1-1
CDR3nt: TGTGCCAGCACCCCCAGTACGACAAGGAACACTGAAGCTTTCTTT
CDR3aa: CASTPSTTRNTEAFF

abundance: .
d_gene: .
v_gene: TRBV2
j_gene: TRBJ2-3
CDR3nt: TGTGCCAGCAGCCGACGTAGACAGGGGACCCTAGCGGGGACCACAGATACGCAGTATTTT
CDR3aa: CASSRRRQGTLAGTTDTQYF

abundance: .
d_gene: .
v_gene: TRBV27
j_gene: TRBJ1-4
CDR3nt: TGTGCCAGCAGACAAGACAGTGCAGCTAATGAAAAACTGTTTTTT
CDR3aa: CASRQDSAANEKLFF

abundance: .
d_gene: TRBD1
v_gene: TRBV6-5
j_gene: TRBJ1-1
CDR3nt: TGTGCCAGCAGGGGACAGGGCTCGAACACTGAAGCTTTCTTT
CDR3aa: CASRGQGSNTEAFF

abundance: .
d_gene: .
v_gene: TRBV6-5
j_gene: TRBJ1-3
CDR3nt: TGTGCCAGCAGTTACTCGGCAGGTTACTCTGGAAACACCATATATTTT
CDR3aa: CASSYSAGYSGNTIYF

abundance: .
d_gene: TRBD1
v_gene: TRBV5-4
j_gene: TRBJ1-6
CDR3nt: TGTGCCAGCAGCCTCGACAGGGTCTTTTCACCCCTCCACTTT
CDR3aa: CASSLDRVFSPLHF

abundance: .
d_gene: TRBD1
v_gene: TRBV2
j_gene: TRBJ2-6
CDR3nt: TGTGCCAGTTTCGGGACAGGGGGTCTCTCTGGGGCCAACGTCCTGACTTTC
CDR3aa: CASFGTGGLSGANVLTF

abundance: .
d_gene: TRBD2
v_gene: TRBV19
j_gene: TRBJ2-7
CDR3nt: TGTGCCAGTAGTCTAGCGGGGAGTACCTACGAGCAGTACTTC
CDR3aa: CASSLAGSTYEQYF

abundance: .
d_gene: TRBD1
v_gene: TRBV16
j_gene: TRBJ2-7
CDR3nt: TGTGCCAGCAGCCAGGGGACAGGGCTCTACGAGCAGTACTTC
CDR3aa: CASSQGTGLYEQYF

abundance: once
d_gene: .
v_gene: TRBV19
j_gene: TRBJ2-6
CDR3nt: TGTGCCAGTAGTATAGAGCAGGGCACCTCTGGGGCCAACGTCCTGACTTTC
CDR3aa: CASSIEQGTSGANVLTF

abundance: .
d_gene: .
v_gene: TRBV29-1
j_gene: TRBJ2-7
CDR3nt: TGCAGCGCGGGGACAGCGGGCGAGCAGTACTTC
CDR3aa: CSAGTAGEQYF

abundance: .
d_gene: TRBD1
v_gene: TRBV29-1
j_gene: TRBJ2-6
CDR3nt: TGCAGCGTCGCCGCCGGGACAGGGTCTGGGGCCAACGTCCTGACTTTC
CDR3aa: CSVAAGTGSGANVLTF

abundance: .
d_gene: .
v_gene: TRBV7-3
j_gene: TRBJ2-7
CDR3nt: TGTGCCAGCAGCTTAGCCACAGGTCTCGGCTACGAGCAGTACTTC
CDR3aa: CASSLATGLGYEQYF

abundance: .
d_gene: .
v_gene: TRBV7-2
j_gene: TRBJ2-5
CDR3nt: TGTGCCAGCAGCCCGACAGCCGGGACCCAGTACTTC
CDR3aa: CASSPTAGTQYF